Following are 24 T cell receptor beta chains from one sample sequenced in a study of blood T cell repertoires in COVID-19. Profiling relied on immunoSEQ multiplex PCR, and the TCRdb table lists in-frame clones only, not all of them. Seen here are about 280,000 clones, around four fifths observed once, and the top ten hold approximately 10%. Sequenced material: peripheral blood. The receptors shown here come from a woman aged 45-59 years who had recovered from COVID-19.

In its sample, this clone was seen many times. An end of the junction does not agree with germline; a read error may underlie this. This chain links TRBV4-1 with TRBJ1-5, with D hard to call. Looked up from germline, CDR1 is MGHRA and CDR2 is YSYEKL. This CDR3 is built from 16 residues. This chain's CDR3 is CASSQDGGGFNQPQHF. The CDR3 region has the DNA TGCGCCAGCAGTCAAGACGGAGGCGGCTTCAATCAGCCCCAGCATTTT.

This sequence joins TRBV5-5 and TRBJ2-3; 14 nucleotides match TRBD2. V dropped 0 bases and J dropped 4; count of bases not matched to a gene: 4. This CDR3 is built from 17 residues. In germline, CDR1 is SGHKS, CDR2 YYEKEE (reference sequence). The CDR3 sequence is CASSLEGLAGGPDTQYF. In DNA form, the CDR3 reads TGTGCCAGCAGCTTGGAAGGACTAGCGGGAGGCCCAGATACGCAGTATTTT. The full variable domain, rest sourced from reference TRBV5-5 and TRBJ2-3, is DAGVTQSPTHLIKTRGQQVTLRCSPISGHKSVSWYQQVLGQGPQFIFQYYEKEERGRGNFPDRFSARQFPNYSSELNVNALLLGDSALYLCASSLEGLAGGPDTQYFGPGTRLTVL.

The chain is built from TRBV5-8 and TRBJ1-4; D is possibly TRBD1 (5 bases). This CDR3 comprises 15 residues. CDR1 is SGHTS, CDR2 YDEGEE, per germline. V was shortened by 0 bases and J by 4 bases, with 10 bases between the two germline ends. This CDR3 reads CASSLGRRDNEKLFF. The CDR3 DNA sequence: TGTGCCAGCAGCTTGGGACGCAGGGATAATGAAAAACTGTTTTTT.

The chain combines TRBV19 with TRBJ1-4; D gene uncertain. The germline gives CDR1 LNHDA, CDR2 SQIVND (reference sequence). Trimming removed 10 bases at V and 4 bases at J, with 16 bases between. This CDR3 has 14 amino acids. This CDR3 reads CATHPAGSNEKLFF. The CDR3 nucleotides read TGTGCCACCCACCCGGCGGGAAGTAATGAAAAACTGTTTTTT.

J is TRBJ1-2 and V is TRBV19; 9 bases match TRBD1. The CDR3 has 13 residues. V was clipped by 6 bases and J by 4 bases; unmatched bases: 3. Germline values: CDR1 LNHDA, CDR2 SQIVND (reference sequence). The DNA of the CDR3 is TGTGCCAGTAGGGGACAGGGTCCCTATGGCTACACCTTC. Its protein product is CASRGQGPYGYTF.

The chain links TRBV19 to TRBJ2-6; D remains unclear. V was trimmed by 1 base and J by 3 bases, leaving 7 bases between them. The CDR3 contains 15 residues. Germline lookup yields CDR1 LNHDA and CDR2 SQIVND (reference sequence). The CDR3 here is CASSIGAYGANVLTF. The CDR3 DNA reads TGTGCCAGTAGTATAGGGGCATATGGGGCCAACGTCCTGACTTTC.

CDR3 protein: CASSPTGDEQFF. CDR3 coding DNA: TGTGCCAGCAGCCCGACAGGGGATGAGCAGTTCTTC. The V and J genes are TRBV12-3 or TRBV12-4 and TRBJ2-1, with 8 bases fitting TRBD1. The J segment lost 8 bases and the V segment lost 6 bases, leaving 3 bases of the junction unmatched. The CDR3 has 12 amino acids.

The chain carries TRBV29-1 and TRBJ1-4; 9 positions agree with TRBD1. There are 14 residues in the CDR3. J gave up 7 bases and V 7 bases, and 10 bases lay outside the gene matches. Looked up from germline, CDR1 is SQVTM and CDR2 is ANQGSEA. CDR3 DNA: TGCAGCGCGACGGACAGGGGTCCCGCTGAAAAACTGTTTTTT. The encoded protein is CSATDRGPAEKLFF.

This chain uses TRBV18 with TRBJ1-1; 8 positions agree with TRBD1. Trimming cost V 0 bases and J 11 bases; bases outside gene matches: 8. The V gene's germline CDR1 is KGHSH and CDR2 LQKENI. The length of the CDR3 is 14 residues. The CDR3 sequence: CASSPPNRGYDAFF. The CDR3, as DNA: TGTGCCAGCTCACCACCCAACAGGGGGTATGATGCTTTCTTT.

This clone came up a few times. V is TRBV7-2 and J is TRBJ2-7, with D perhaps matching TRBD2 (6 bases). This CDR3 contains 15 residues. The germline V gene has CDR1 SGHTA and CDR2 FQGNSA. V lost 4 bases, J lost 2 bases, and 15 bases lay in between. The CDR3 coding sequence is TGTGCCAGCAGCTCCACCGGGACTGTAGCCTACGAGCAGTACTTC. The encoded protein is CASSSTGTVAYEQYF.

There are a few counts of this clone. The chain uses TRBV3-1 (or the pseudogene TRBV3-2) and TRBJ2-5; 9 bases line up with TRBD2. The CDR3 runs to 17 residues. V lost 0 bases and J lost 0; bases outside the gene matches: 5. The germline CDR1 and CDR2 sequences are LGHDT and YNNKEL (reference sequence). The CDR3 sequence: CASSQDRLAGHQETQYF. In DNA, the CDR3 is TGTGCCAGCAGCCAAGATCGTCTAGCGGGGCACCAAGAGACCCAGTACTTC.

This chain uses TRBV7-2 with TRBJ2-4; D gene uncertain. V shed 0 bases and J shed 16 bases, with 19 bases lying between them. The germline CDR1 and CDR2 sequences are SGHTA and FQGNSA. The CDR3 is 14 residues long. The CDR3 protein is CASSLAGSYREEYF. For the CDR3, the DNA is TGTGCCAGCAGCTTAGCAGGAAGCTACCGTGAGGAATACTTC. The whole variable domain, filled in from reference TRBV7-2 and TRBJ2-4, reads GAGVSQSPSNKVTEKGKDVELRCDPISGHTALYWYRQSLGQGLEFLIYFQGNSAPDKSGLPSDRFSAERTGGSVSTLTIQRTQQEDSAVYLCASSLAGSYREEYFGAGTRLSVL.

The CDR3 reads CASSLAGQTSYEQYF. CDR3 sequence (DNA): TGTGCCAGCAGCTTAGCGGGACAGACCTCCTACGAGCAGTACTTC. The gene calls are TRBV11-2 and TRBJ2-7; 7 bases align to TRBD1. There are 15 residues in the CDR3. CDR1 and CDR2 (germline): SGHAT, FQNNGV. The ends lost 1 base at V and 0 bases at J; junction bases unmatched: 3.

Written as DNA, the CDR3 is TGTGCCAGCAGCTCACCCGGGACAGCGACCTACGAGCAGTACTTC. Its translation is CASSSPGTATYEQYF. The chain uses TRBV9 and TRBJ2-7, with 7 bases aligning to TRBD1. The CDR3 loop spans 15 amino acids. In germline, CDR1 is SGDLS, CDR2 YYNGEE. V shed 4 bases, J shed 2 bases, and the junction held 9 bases outside the gene matches.

V usage is TRBV2 and J usage is TRBJ1-6, with D maybe TRBD1 (5 bases). CDR3 length equals 13 residues. The germline V gene has CDR1 SNHLY and CDR2 FYNNEI. Between the trimmed V and J ends, which lost 6 bases and 3 bases, there was a span of 6 bases. The CDR3 bases are TGTGCCAGCAGCAGGGACTATAATTCACCCCTCCACTTT. Protein sequence: CASSRDYNSPLHF.

V is TRBV20-1 and J is TRBJ2-7; perhaps TRBD2 as D (6 bases). The CDR3 is made up of 17 amino acids. V was clipped by 3 bases and J by 0 bases, with 21 bases between them. Germline lookup yields CDR1 DFQATT and CDR2 SNEGSKA (reference sequence). CDR3 DNA: TGCAGTGCTAGTTTACCCCATAGCGGAGGAGCCTCCTACGAGCAGTACTTC. Translated: CSASLPHSGGASYEQYF.

The chain employs TRBV2 and TRBJ2-7, with 9 bases matching TRBD2. The CDR3 is 15 amino acids. CDR1 and CDR2 (germline): SNHLY, FYNNEI. The V gene end was trimmed by 4 bases and the J gene end by 6 bases; junction bases not matched to a gene: 10. The CDR3 region has the DNA TGTGCCAGCAGTGGGGGATTAGCGGGGGTCCTCGAGCAGTACTTC. Amino acid sequence: CASSGGLAGVLEQYF.

J is TRBJ1-1 and V is TRBV27; D possibly corresponds to TRBD1 (5 bases). This CDR3 spans 15 amino acids. The germline gives CDR1 MNHEY, CDR2 SMNVEV (reference sequence). The V end was cut by 2 bases, the J end by 0 bases, with 10 bases between. CDR3 in amino acids: CASSLGARLNTEAFF. The CDR3 nucleotides are TGTGCCAGCAGTTTAGGGGCCCGGTTGAACACTGAAGCTTTCTTT.

This rearrangement joins TRBV20-1 to TRBJ2-1; TRBD2 aligns across 7 bases. The CDR3 covers 14 residues. CDR1 and CDR2 from the germline V gene are DFQATT and SNEGSKA (reference sequence). With V trimmed by 3 bases and J by 5 bases, 7 bases remained unmatched. Here the CDR3 reads CSASYYGGNNEQFF. CDR3 sequence (DNA): TGCAGTGCTAGTTATTACGGGGGGAACAATGAGCAGTTCTTC.

This clone was observed a handful of times. For the CDR3, the DNA is TGTGCCTGGAGTGGTCGAGCGGGAGCCCTCAATGAGCAGTTCTTC. It is translated as CAWSGRAGALNEQFF. J is TRBJ2-1 and V is TRBV30; 8 nucleotides agree with TRBD2. Per the germline V gene, CDR1 is GTSNPN and CDR2 is SVGIG (reference sequence). The CDR3 loop spans 15 amino acids. V lost 1 base, J lost 6 bases, and 8 bases stayed unmatched.

This sequence joins TRBV12-3 or TRBV12-4 and TRBJ1-5; D is uncertain. V dropped 4 bases and J dropped 9 bases, with 7 bases sitting between them. The CDR3 is 11 amino acids. The CDR3 nucleotides are TGTGCCAGCAGTTCTCCCGGGCCCCAGCATTTT. Translation: CASSSPGPQHF.

The chain employs TRBV28 and TRBJ2-7, with TRBD1 matching 12 bases. The CDR3 is 13 residues long. The germline CDR1 and CDR2 sequences are MDHEN and SYDVKM. The V and J ends lost 5 bases and 6 bases, in that order; junction bases with no gene match: 2. This CDR3 reads CASSQGQGAEQYF. As DNA, the CDR3 is TGTGCCAGCAGTCAGGGACAGGGGGCCGAGCAGTACTTC.

The chain carries TRBV5-4 and TRBJ2-1; 12 bases agree with TRBD2. CDR3 length: 16 amino acids. The germline gives CDR1 SGHNT, CDR2 YYREEE (reference sequence). The V gene end was trimmed by 4 bases and the J gene end by 10 bases; junction bases not matched to a gene: 12. The CDR3 loop reads CASSPRSTSGGPEQFF. For the CDR3, the DNA is TGTGCCAGCAGCCCGAGGTCGACTAGCGGGGGACCCGAGCAGTTCTTC.

The sample holds one count of this clone. V and J are TRBV19 and TRBJ2-4, with 9 bases that match TRBD1. Per germline, CDR1 LNHDA and CDR2 SQIVND (reference sequence). This CDR3 spans 15 amino acids. The V segment lost 7 bases and the J segment 8 bases; nucleotides outside the gene matches: 12. CDR3 DNA: TGTGCCAGTACGGAAACACCGGGACAGGGATACATTCAGTACTTC. Translated: CASTETPGQGYIQYF.